The 27 T cell receptor beta chains in this list originate from one sample, sequenced in a study of T cell repertoires in cytomegalovirus infection. Using its own MiXCR run on the reads, TCRdb lists one record per CDR3 protein. The sample records about 230,000 distinct CDR3 sequences, roughly 22% being singletons. Source material: CD8+ T cells from PBMCs. The receptors come from a human donor in good health (CMV status not recorded). Some clones in this sample may be carry-over from other donors' samples.

At least ten counts were recorded for this clonotype. V gene TRBV12-3 or TRBV12-4 combines with J gene TRBJ2-7; D remains unclear. This CDR3 comprises 13 residues. V lost 2 bases, J lost 5 bases, and 10 bases lay in between. The CDR3 region is CASSLILRNEQYF. The CDR3 coding sequence is TGTGCCAGCAGTTTAATCTTGCGGAACGAGCAGTACTTC.

In this sample, this clonotype turned up a few times. The chain couples TRBV10-2 to TRBJ2-2, with D unclear. The CDR3 is made up of 12 amino acids. The germline V and J ends were trimmed by 5 bases and 9 bases, with 10 bases remaining between them. The germline CDR1 and CDR2 sequences are WSHSY and SAAADI. In nucleotides, the CDR3 is TGCGCCAGCAGTCCCTCATATTGGGAGCTGTTTTTT. This encodes CASSPSYWELFF.

V usage is TRBV7-4 and J usage is TRBJ1-1, with TRBD1 as a possible D gene (6 bases). Germline V gene data show CDR1 as SGHVT and CDR2 as SQSDAQ. CDR3 length: 14 amino acids. Trimming stripped 6 bases from V and 5 bases from J, with 16 bases between. CDR3 region: CASRLPSGETEAFF. In DNA, the CDR3 is TGTGCCAGCAGACTTCCATCAGGGGAGACTGAAGCTTTCTTT.

This chain uses TRBV28 with TRBJ1-6; no reliable D call. CDR3 length: 11 residues. The V and J ends lost 4 bases and 12 bases respectively, with 7 bases between them. Germline CDR1 and CDR2: MDHEN and SYDVKM. This CDR3 reads CASSSPGPLHF. The CDR3, as DNA: TGTGCCAGCAGTTCCCCCGGACCCCTCCACTTT.

The gene calls are TRBV15 and TRBJ2-7; no definite D call. Germline CDR1 is LNHNV and CDR2 is YYDKDF (reference sequence). The CDR3 runs to 15 residues. The V end was cut by 0 bases, the J end by 0 bases, with 9 bases between. CDR3 in DNA: TGTGCCACCAGCAGAGATTCGTGGACCTCCTACGAGCAGTACTTC. The encoded protein is CATSRDSWTSYEQYF.

The V gene is TRBV29-1, the J gene TRBJ1-1; 10 bases are shared with TRBD1. The CDR3 spans 15 residues. The germline CDR1 and CDR2 sequences are SQVTM and ANQGSEA. After removal of 0 bases from V and 11 bases from J, the junction contained 12 bases not matched to a gene. As DNA, the CDR3 is TGCAGCGTTGAAGACCTCCCCGGGACAGGGGTAGGGGCTTTCTTT. Translated, it gives CSVEDLPGTGVGAFF. Together with reference TRBV29-1 and TRBJ1-1, the CDR3 gives the full variable domain: SAVISQKPSRDICQRGTSLTIQCQVDSQVTMMFWYRQQPGQSLTLIATANQGSEATYESGFVIDKFPISRPNLTFSTLTVSNMSPEDSSIYLCSVEDLPGTGVGAFFGQGTRLTVV.

This clonotype has ten or more counts. V gene TRBV11-1 combines with J gene TRBJ2-2; D is unresolved. Per germline, CDR1 SGHAT and CDR2 FQDESV (reference sequence). V was shortened by 3 bases and J by 4 bases, with 3 bases between the two germline ends. The CDR3 totals 12 residues. Here the CDR3 DNA reads TGTGCCAGCAGCTTGTCCACCGGGGAGCTGTTTTTT. It is translated as CASSLSTGELFF.

This clonotype has only a few counts. The V and J genes are TRBV5-6 and TRBJ2-1; TRBD2 agrees at 10 bases. With 4 bases clipped from V and 9 bases from J, the junction kept 13 bases outside the gene matches. The CDR3 covers 16 residues. Germline lookup yields CDR1 SGHDT and CDR2 YYEEEE. The CDR3 bases are TGTGCCAGCAGCGTGGCGATAGCGGGGGGCCACTCTGAGCAGTTCTTC. Translation: CASSVAIAGGHSEQFF. The complete variable domain, with remaining parts taken from reference TRBV5-6 and TRBJ2-1, reads DAGVTQSPTHLIKTRGQQVTLRCSPKSGHDTVSWYQQALGQGPQFIFQYYEEEERQRGNFPDRFSGHQFPNYSSELNVNALLLGDSALYLCASSVAIAGGHSEQFFGPGTRLTVL.

This clonotype occurred a few times. CDR3 sequence: CSAKDGTRNGDTQYF. CDR3 nucleotides: TGCAGTGCCAAGGATGGGACTAGAAATGGAGATACGCAGTATTTT. The chain links TRBV20-1 to TRBJ2-3; 8 bases agree with TRBD2. This CDR3 is built from 15 residues. In germline, CDR1 is DFQATT, CDR2 SNEGSKA (reference sequence). V lost 6 bases to trimming and J lost 5 bases; unmatched junction nucleotides: 13.

The gene calls are TRBV20-1 and TRBJ2-1, with TRBD2 matching 8 bases. Trimming cost V 0 bases and J 3 bases; bases outside gene matches: 4. CDR1 is DFQATT and CDR2 is SNEGSKA in the germline V gene (reference sequence). The CDR3 contains 15 residues. The CDR3 loop is CSARDRSGDYNEQFF. The CDR3 DNA sequence: TGCAGTGCTAGAGACCGTAGCGGGGACTACAATGAGCAGTTCTTC.

As DNA, the CDR3 is TGCAGCGTTGATGTAGGGGTGAACTATGGCTACACCTTC. As protein: CSVDVGVNYGYTF. The chain links TRBV29-1 to TRBJ1-2; a possible D gene is TRBD1 (5 bases). V was cut by 3 bases and J by 2 bases, with 10 bases left in between. The CDR3 loop spans 13 amino acids. Per germline, CDR1 SQVTM and CDR2 ANQGSEA.

This chain connects TRBV20-1 to TRBJ2-7; the match to TRBD2 covers 7 bases. Germline CDR1 DFQATT, CDR2 SNEGSKA (reference sequence). This CDR3 comprises 15 residues. Trimming cost V 1 base and J 1 base; bases outside gene matches: 7. The CDR3 bases are TGCAGTGCTAGAGGAGGCGGGGGACTTTCCTACGAGCAGTACTTC. This gives the protein CSARGGGGLSYEQYF.

This clonotype was seen a handful of times. The chain has TRBV6-2 or TRBV6-3 and TRBJ1-1; D is unclear. The CDR3 is 12 amino acids. Germline V lookup: CDR1 MNHEY, CDR2 SVGEGT. Trimming took off 6 bases at V and 1 base at J, with 6 bases between the two ends. The CDR3 loop is CASRYGNTEAFF. The CDR3 DNA sequence: TGTGCCAGCAGGTACGGGAACACTGAAGCTTTCTTT.

This clonotype has a handful of counts. This sequence joins TRBV27 and TRBJ2-7, with 7 bases identical to TRBD2. Germline loops: CDR1 MNHEY, CDR2 SMNVEV (reference sequence). Unmatched junction bases numbered 5, after V lost 0 bases and J lost 0 bases. The CDR3 is 16 amino acids. The CDR3 DNA sequence: TGTGCCAGCAGTTTATCGTATAGCGGGCGCTCCTACGAGCAGTACTTC. Protein: CASSLSYSGRSYEQYF.

This clonotype was picked up a small number of times. CDR3 sequence (DNA): TGTGCCAGCAGTGAGGCCGGGACACTTAACTATGGCTACACCTTC. It codes for CASSEAGTLNYGYTF. The chain recombines TRBV2 with TRBJ1-2, with D possibly TRBD1 on 6 matching bases. Between the trimmed V and J ends, which lost 3 bases and 1 base, there was a span of 12 bases. There are 15 residues in the CDR3. Per the germline V gene, CDR1 is SNHLY and CDR2 is FYNNEI.

The chain couples TRBV11-3 to TRBJ2-7, with no clear D. Trimming removed 0 bases from V and 4 bases from J, with 22 bases in between. Germline loops: CDR1 SGHNT, CDR2 YENEEA. This CDR3 is built from 18 residues. The CDR3 here is CASSLEAFIDIPGYEQYF. The DNA of the CDR3 is TGTGCCAGCAGCTTAGAGGCTTTTATCGACATTCCCGGGTACGAGCAGTACTTC.

This clonotype was seen many times. This chain connects TRBV7-6 to TRBJ1-4; D uncertain. This CDR3 has 20 residues. Trimming removed 3 bases at V and 0 bases at J, with 23 bases between. The germline CDR1 and CDR2 sequences are SGHVS and FNYEAQ. As DNA, the CDR3 is TGTGCCAGCAGCTTGGTTACTCGGACTGCCCGGTTCTCAACTAATGAAAAACTGTTTTTT. It is translated as CASSLVTRTARFSTNEKLFF.

This rearrangement joins TRBV5-1 to TRBJ2-2; possibly TRBD1 or TRBD2 for D (5 bases each). Germline CDR1 is SGHRS and CDR2 is YFSETQ. The CDR3 covers 16 residues. Trimming left V 3 bases short and J 2 bases short, with 14 bases between. The CDR3, as DNA: TGCGCCAGCAGCTCGGACGGGGACGGAAACACCGGGGAGCTGTTTTTT. Protein: CASSSDGDGNTGELFF.

V usage is TRBV9 and J usage is TRBJ2-1, with 9 bases lining up with TRBD2. This CDR3 region has 15 residues. The junction had 13 bases not matched to a gene; V was cut back by 3 bases and J by 12 bases. From germline, CDR1 is SGDLS and CDR2 YYNGEE. CDR3 region: CASSGTSEKKGGQFF. CDR3 in DNA: TGTGCCAGCAGCGGGACTAGCGAAAAAAAAGGAGGGCAGTTCTTC. Drawing the rest from reference TRBV9 and TRBJ2-1, the complete variable domain is DSGVTQTPKHLITATGQRVTLRCSPRSGDLSVYWYQQSLDQGLQFLIQYYNGEERAKGNILERFSAQQFPDLHSELNLSSLELGDSALYFCASSGTSEKKGGQFFGPGTRLTVL.

V usage is TRBV3-1 and J usage is TRBJ1-2; D call uncertain. Germline V gene sequence: CDR1 LGHDT, CDR2 YNNKEL (reference sequence). V lost 1 base, J lost 8 bases, and 14 bases lay in between. The CDR3 is made up of 14 amino acids. In DNA, the CDR3 is TGTGCCAGCAGCCAAGGATCGCCGGGGAAAGGCTACACCTTC. Its protein is CASSQGSPGKGYTF.

This clonotype occurred many times. CDR3 nucleotides: TGTGCCAGCAAGCGGGGGACGACCTACGAGCAGTACTTC. It specifies CASKRGTTYEQYF. The V gene is TRBV7-6, the J gene TRBJ2-7, with 8 bases aligning to TRBD2. The CDR3 covers 13 residues. Germline trimming cut 7 bases from V and 2 bases from J; bases unmatched to any gene: 4. The germline V gene encodes CDR1 SGHVS and CDR2 FNYEAQ.

Only a few counts were recorded for this clonotype. This rearrangement joins TRBV28 to TRBJ1-1; D not certain. In germline, CDR1 is MDHEN, CDR2 SYDVKM. The CDR3 covers 16 residues. Between the trimmed V and J ends, which lost 4 bases and 1 base, there was a span of 16 bases. CDR3 residues: CASSSIPPSRNTEAFF. Written as DNA, the CDR3 is TGTGCCAGCAGTTCAATTCCCCCTTCCCGGAACACTGAAGCTTTCTTT.

This clonotype has more than one count but fewer than ten. The chain has TRBV14 and TRBJ2-3; 9 bases line up with TRBD1. Germline CDR1 and CDR2: SGHDN and FVKESK. The CDR3 length is 14 residues. V gave up 4 bases and J gave up 6 bases; unmatched junction bases: 5. CDR3 DNA: TGTGCCAGCAGCCGGACAGGGGCAACGGATACGCAGTATTTT. As protein: CASSRTGATDTQYF.

This clonotype was recorded a few times. The chain uses TRBV12-3 or TRBV12-4 and TRBJ2-7; 8 bases fit TRBD1. The CDR3 spans 15 residues. Trimming took 2 bases from V and 2 from J; bases not matched to a gene: 5. Written as DNA, the CDR3 is TGTGCCAGCAGTTTACGGGACAGGTTTCCCTACGAGCAGTACTTC. Translating gives CASSLRDRFPYEQYF.

This clonotype has a handful of counts. The gene calls are TRBV28 and TRBJ1-1, with TRBD1 as a possible D gene (5 bases). The CDR3 length is 15 residues. Germline CDR1 MDHEN, CDR2 SYDVKM. Trimming removed 4 bases from V and 0 bases from J, with 12 bases in between. The CDR3 region has the DNA TGTGCCAGCAGTTCACCGGGGGGGATGAACACTGAAGCTTTCTTT. It codes for CASSSPGGMNTEAFF. Supplemented by reference TRBV28 and TRBJ1-1, the full variable domain reads DVKVTQSSRYLVKRTGEKVFLECVQDMDHENMFWYRQDPGLGLRLIYFSYDVKMKEKGDIPEGYSVSREKKERFSLILESASTNQTSMYLCASSSPGGMNTEAFFGQGTRLTVV.

This clonotype appeared many times. V usage is TRBV7-2 and J usage is TRBJ2-3; D is ambiguous. The CDR3 length is 13 residues. Germline CDR1 SGHTA, CDR2 FQGNSA. V lost 2 bases and J lost 4, with 7 bases in between. DNA for the CDR3: TGTGCCAGCAGCTTATTTGGAGCAGATACGCAGTATTTT. This encodes CASSLFGADTQYF.

Many counts were recorded for this clonotype. The CDR3 is CASTDRGAYNEQFF. The CDR3 DNA is TGTGCCAGCACCGACAGGGGGGCCTACAATGAGCAGTTCTTC. This rearrangement joins TRBV5-6 to TRBJ2-1, with TRBD1 identical over 9 bases. In germline, CDR1 is SGHDT, CDR2 YYEEEE. This CDR3 is built from 14 residues. Unmatched junction bases numbered 3, after V lost 6 bases and J lost 2 bases.